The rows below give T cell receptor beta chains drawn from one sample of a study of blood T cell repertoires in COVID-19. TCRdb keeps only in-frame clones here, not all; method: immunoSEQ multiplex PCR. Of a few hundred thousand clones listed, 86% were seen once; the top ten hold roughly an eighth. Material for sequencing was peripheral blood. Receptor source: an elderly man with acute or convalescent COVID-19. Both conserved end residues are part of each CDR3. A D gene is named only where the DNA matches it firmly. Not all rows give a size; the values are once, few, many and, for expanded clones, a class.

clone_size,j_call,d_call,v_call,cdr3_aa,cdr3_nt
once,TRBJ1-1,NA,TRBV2,CASRISTEAFF,TGTGCCAGTAGAATTAGCACTGAAGCTTTCTTT
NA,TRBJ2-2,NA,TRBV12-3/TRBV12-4,CASTLRGTGELFF,TGTGCCAGCACTTTAAGGGGGACCGGGGAGCTGTTTTTT
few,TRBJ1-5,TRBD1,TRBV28,CASSLSTGLGSSNQPQHF,TGTGCCAGCAGTTTATCGACAGGGTTGGGTAGTAGCAATCAGCCCCAGCATTTT
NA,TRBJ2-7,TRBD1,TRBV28,CASRSTGGSFLPYEQYF,TGTGCCAGCAGGTCGACAGGGGGCTCTTTCTTACCATACGAGCAGTACTTC
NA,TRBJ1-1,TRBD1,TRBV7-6,CASSSGQGRNTEAFF,TGTGCCAGCAGCTCGGGACAGGGGAGGAACACTGAAGCTTTCTTT
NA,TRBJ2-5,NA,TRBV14,CASSQWGGETQYF,TGTGCCAGCAGCCAGTGGGGAGGCGAGACCCAGTACTTC
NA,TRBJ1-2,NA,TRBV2,CASSADRGAGGYTF,TGTGCCAGCAGTGCGGATCGGGGGGCCGGGGGCTACACCTTC
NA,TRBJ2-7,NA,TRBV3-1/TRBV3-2,CASSQSGGDEQYF,TGTGCCAGCAGCCAATCCGGCGGGGACGAGCAGTACTTC
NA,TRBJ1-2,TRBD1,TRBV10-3,CAITDGTGYYGYTF,TGTGCCATCACTGACGGGACAGGATACTATGGCTACACCTTC
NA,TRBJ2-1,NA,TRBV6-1,CASSVRLGTSGHEQFF,TGTGCCAGCAGTGTCCGACTCGGGACTTCGGGACATGAGCAGTTCTTC
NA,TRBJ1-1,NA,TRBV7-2,CASSHQGTEAFF,TGTGCCAGCAGCCACCAGGGTACTGAAGCTTTCTTT
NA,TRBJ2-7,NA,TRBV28,CASSREARGEQYF,TGTGCCAGCAGTCGCGAGGCAAGGGGCGAGCAGTACTTC
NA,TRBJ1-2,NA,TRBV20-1,CSIPGIDGYTF,TGCAGCATTCCAGGGATAGACGGCTACACCTTC
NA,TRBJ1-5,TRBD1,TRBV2,CASSRDRGSDQPQHF,TGTGCCAGCAGTCGGGACAGGGGGAGCGATCAGCCCCAGCATTTT
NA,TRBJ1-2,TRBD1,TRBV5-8,CASSQGQLSGGYTF,TGTGCCAGCAGCCAGGGACAGCTGTCGGGGGGCTACACCTTC
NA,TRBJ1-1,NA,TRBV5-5,CASSKDRNTEAFF,TGTGCCAGCAGCAAAGACAGGAACACTGAAGCTTTCTTT
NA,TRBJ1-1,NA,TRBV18,CASSPGQEPNTEAFF,TGTGCCAGCTCGCCGGGACAAGAACCCAACACTGAAGCTTTCTTT
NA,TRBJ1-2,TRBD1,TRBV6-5,CASSYSTGVYGYTF,TGTGCCAGCAGTTACTCGACAGGGGTCTATGGCTACACCTTC
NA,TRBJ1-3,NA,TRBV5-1,CASSPGVNSGNTIYF,TGCGCCAGCAGCCCAGGGGTCAACTCTGGAAACACCATATATTTT
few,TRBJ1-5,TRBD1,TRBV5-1,CASSLDRDQPQHF,TGCGCCAGCAGCTTAGACAGGGATCAGCCCCAGCATTTT
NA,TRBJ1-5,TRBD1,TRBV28,CASSSAGQGTQPQHF,TGTGCCAGCAGTTCCGCTGGACAGGGTACTCAGCCCCAGCATTTT
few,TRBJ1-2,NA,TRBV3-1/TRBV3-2,CASSLQLAGGYTF,TGTGCCAGCAGCCTCCAGTTGGCCGGGGGCTACACCTTC
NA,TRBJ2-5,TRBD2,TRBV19,CASTLRAGVQETQYF,TGTGCCAGTACCCTTAGAGCGGGAGTACAAGAGACCCAGTACTTC
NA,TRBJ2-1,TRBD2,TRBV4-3,CASSHVGHGGGSNEQFF,TGCGCCAGCAGCCACGTGGGGCACGGCGGGGGATCCAATGAGCAGTTCTTC
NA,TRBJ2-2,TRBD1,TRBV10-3,CAISESSGTGNPGELFF,TGTGCCATCAGTGAGTCGTCCGGGACAGGGAATCCCGGGGAGCTGTTTTTT